This is a list of T cell receptor beta chains from one sample in a study of Graves' ophthalmopathy and Graves' hyperthyroidism. TCRdb used MiXCR to reprocess the multiplex PCR reads, holding one entry per CDR3 protein. There are around 400,000 distinct CDR3 sequences in the sample; approximately 20% occur only once, and approximately 1.4% lies in the top ten. Sequenced sample: peripheral blood. These receptors came from a woman aged 18-29 years with Graves' ophthalmopathy. Both conserved end residues are part of each CDR3. The D gene is left open where the match is weak. For some rows the clone size is stated as once, few or many, or as a class when expanded; others skip it.

v_gene	j_gene	d_gene	abundance	CDR3nt	CDR3aa
TRBV7-8	TRBJ1-1	TRBD1	.	TGTGCCAGCAGCTTAATCGCGATTGGGACAGGGGATGAAGCTTTCTTT	CASSLIAIGTGDEAFF
TRBV19	TRBJ2-6	TRBD2	many	TGTGCCAGTACTCTAGCGGGACGTGGGGCCAACGTCCTGACTTTC	CASTLAGRGANVLTF
TRBV12-3/TRBV12-4	TRBJ2-7	TRBD2	many	TGTGCCAGCAGTCCTTGGACTAGCGGGAGTAACGAGCAGTACTTC	CASSPWTSGSNEQYF
TRBV27	TRBJ2-5	.	many	TGTGCCTCAAAGCTGGGAGAGACCCAGTACTTC	CASKLGETQYF
TRBV2	TRBJ2-7	.	.	TGTGCCAGCATATCCGCGGTGGAGCAGTACTTC	CASISAVEQYF
TRBV28	TRBJ1-5	.	many	TGTGCCAGCAGCCGCCCCGGCGGAGGCCGGCAAAATCAGCCCCAGCATTTT	CASSRPGGGRQNQPQHF
TRBV20-1	TRBJ2-4	.	.	TGCAGTGCTAGCATCGCAGGGCCTAGCGACATTCAGTACTTC	CSASIAGPSDIQYF
TRBV12-3/TRBV12-4	TRBJ2-5	TRBD1	.	TGTGCCAGCAGCCCTAGGGGGACAGGGGAGACCCAGTACTTC	CASSPRGTGETQYF
TRBV7-2	TRBJ2-7	.	many	TGTGCCAGCAGCTCGAAGGTTGCAGGGCTCTCCTACGAGCAGTACTTC	CASSSKVAGLSYEQYF
TRBV25-1	TRBJ1-5	.	many	TGTGCCAGCAGTGATGGAGGGGGGGCGAGCAATCAGCCCCAGCATTTT	CASSDGGGASNQPQHF
TRBV6-5	TRBJ2-7	.	many	TGTGCCAGCAGCCGGGACCTCCCCGAGCAGTACTTC	CASSRDLPEQYF
TRBV28	TRBJ2-7	TRBD1	many	TGTGCCAGCAGTTCCGACAGGGGGGACTACGAGCAGTACTTC	CASSSDRGDYEQYF
TRBV20-1	TRBJ2-7	TRBD2	many	TGCAGTGCCTACCTTTCTGGGACTAGCGGGAGCGAGACCTACGAGCAGTACTTC	CSAYLSGTSGSETYEQYF
TRBV30	TRBJ2-7	.	many	TGTGCCTGGAGTAGGGGGGGAACAGTCTACGAGCAGTACTTC	CAWSRGGTVYEQYF
TRBV19	TRBJ1-1	.	.	TGTGCCAGTAGTCCAATGGCCCGACGGAACACTGAAGCTTTCTTT	CASSPMARRNTEAFF
TRBV7-2	TRBJ1-6	.	many	TGTGCCAGCACCTGGGGGGTATTGCGTTCACCCCTCCACTTT	CASTWGVLRSPLHF
TRBV11-3	TRBJ2-5	TRBD1	many	TGTGCCAGCAGCCACGACAGGGGGCGCGAAGAGACCCAGTACTTC	CASSHDRGREETQYF
TRBV11-1	TRBJ2-7	.	many	TGTGCCAGCAGCCCTCCTCCCCCCTACGAGCAGTACTTC	CASSPPPPYEQYF
TRBV7-9	TRBJ2-7	.	many	TGTGCCAGCAGCTTAGCGCACCGGGGAGGCGAGCAGTACTTC	CASSLAHRGGEQYF
TRBV6-2/TRBV6-3	TRBJ2-7	TRBD2	few	TGTGCCAGCAGTTACCCGGGACTAGCAGGGTTCGGCGAGCAGTACTTC	CASSYPGLAGFGEQYF